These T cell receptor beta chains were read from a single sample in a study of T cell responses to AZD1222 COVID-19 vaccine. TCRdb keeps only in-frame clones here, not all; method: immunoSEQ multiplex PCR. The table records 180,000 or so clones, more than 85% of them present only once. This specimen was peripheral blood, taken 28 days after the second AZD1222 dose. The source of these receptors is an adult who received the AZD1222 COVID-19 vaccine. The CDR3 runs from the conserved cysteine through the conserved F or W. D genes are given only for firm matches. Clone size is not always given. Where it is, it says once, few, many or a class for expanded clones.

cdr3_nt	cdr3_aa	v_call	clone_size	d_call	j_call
TGTGCCAGCAGCTTAGAGGCAAACACTGAAGCTTTCTTT	CASSLEANTEAFF	TRBV7-9	.	.	TRBJ1-1
TGTGCCAGCAGCTTATGGGGGAATCATCAAGAGACCCAGTACTTC	CASSLWGNHQETQYF	TRBV7-2	.	.	TRBJ2-5
TGTGCCAGTATGGGGGCAGGGAGGACAGATACGCAGTATTTT	CASMGAGRTDTQYF	TRBV19	once	.	TRBJ2-3
TGTGCCAGCAGCTTAGCAACAGTCAGCTCCTACAATGAGCAGTTCTTC	CASSLATVSSYNEQFF	TRBV7-9	.	.	TRBJ2-1
TGCGCCAGCAGCTTGGAGGGGCAGGATTATGGCTACACCTTC	CASSLEGQDYGYTF	TRBV5-1	.	.	TRBJ1-2
TGTGCCAGCTCTCCCGGGACAGGGTGGTTCTGGTCTGGCTTC	CASSPGTGWFWSGF	TRBV18	.	TRBD1	TRBJ2-7
TGTGCCAGCAGCTCGGGCCTAGTAGGGAGTGCCACTGAAGCTTTCTTT	CASSSGLVGSATEAFF	TRBV7-3	.	.	TRBJ1-1
TGTGCCACCAGTGATTTGGGGGGTAACGAGCAGTACTTC	CATSDLGGNEQYF	TRBV24-1	.	.	TRBJ2-7
TGTGCCACCAGTGATTCAGGGGCCAGTGCGGGGAAGGATGGCTACACCTTC	CATSDSGASAGKDGYTF	TRBV24-1	.	.	TRBJ1-2
TGCGCCAGCAGTGGAGGGGACAGGGGGTGGCAGCCCCAGCATTTT	CASSGGDRGWQPQHF	TRBV10-2	.	TRBD1	TRBJ1-5
TGTGCCAGCAGCCGCCTGGGACAGAACACCGGGGAGCTGTTTTTT	CASSRLGQNTGELFF	TRBV7-9	once	.	TRBJ2-2
TGTGCCAGCTCACCACTAGCGGGAGGGCCCGTCCACGAGCAGTACTTC	CASSPLAGGPVHEQYF	TRBV18	.	TRBD2	TRBJ2-7
TGCGCCAGCAGCTTTCCAGGTGTCACAGATACGCAGTATTTT	CASSFPGVTDTQYF	TRBV5-1	.	.	TRBJ2-3
TGTGCCAGCTCACGTGACAGGTCCTACGAGCAGTACTTC	CASSRDRSYEQYF	TRBV18	.	.	TRBJ2-7
TGTGCCAGTAGTATGGGACTAGGCCTCGATTCCGAGACCCAGTACTTC	CASSMGLGLDSETQYF	TRBV19	.	TRBD2	TRBJ2-5
TGCAGCGTTGTGGCAGGGTTCGCCTACGAGCAGTACTTC	CSVVAGFAYEQYF	TRBV29-1	.	.	TRBJ2-7
TGTGCCAGCAGTTACATGAAGGGGGCCGTATCTGGTGGCTACACCTTC	CASSYMKGAVSGGYTF	TRBV6-5	.	TRBD1	TRBJ1-2
TGTGCCAGCAGCAATGGAATGGCCGCCAGGGGAGGAATCAATCAGCCCCAGCATTTT	CASSNGMAARGGINQPQHF	TRBV5-8	.	.	TRBJ1-5
TGTGCCAGCAGCCAAAAGACAGCTATCTATGGCTACACCTTC	CASSQKTAIYGYTF	TRBV28	.	.	TRBJ1-2
TGTGCCAGCTCGGGAGGACAGGGGAATAATTCACCCCTCCACTTT	CASSGGQGNNSPLHF	TRBV18	.	TRBD1	TRBJ1-6
TGTGCCAGCAGTGGGAATCGACAGGGCCTCGGGGAAAAACTGTTTTTT	CASSGNRQGLGEKLFF	TRBV6-1	.	TRBD1	TRBJ1-4
TGTGCCAGCAGCTCTCCCGGGACTAGCGGGCCCTCCTACAATGAGCAGTTCTTC	CASSSPGTSGPSYNEQFF	TRBV21-1	.	.	TRBJ2-1
TGCGCCAGCAGCTTGTCTCCGGCCCTCGGCACAGATACGCAGTATTTT	CASSLSPALGTDTQYF	TRBV5-1	.	.	TRBJ2-3
TGTGCCAGCAGCTCCCGGGTAGGGGTGGAGACCCAGTACTTC	CASSSRVGVETQYF	TRBV5-5	.	.	TRBJ2-5
TGTGCCAGCAGTTACGAGGGGCGGGGTGAGCAGTTCTTC	CASSYEGRGEQFF	TRBV6-2/TRBV6-3	.	.	TRBJ2-1
TGCGCCAGCAGCTCTGCTAACACTGAAGCTTTCTTT	CASSSANTEAFF	TRBV5-1	.	.	TRBJ1-1
TGTGCCAGCAGTTACTCGAGGGTACCCTACAATGAGCAGTTCTTC	CASSYSRVPYNEQFF	TRBV6-2/TRBV6-3	few	.	TRBJ2-1
TGTGCCATCAGTGCCGGGACTAGCGTTGAGACCCAGTACTTC	CAISAGTSVETQYF	TRBV10-3	once	TRBD2	TRBJ2-5
TGTGCCAGCAGCCCAATGAAGTATGGACTAGCGGGAGTGGGGAAGGGCAGGATCTTC	CASSPMKYGLAGVGKGRIF	TRBV7-9	.	TRBD2	TRBJ2-1
TGTGCACACCAGCAGCAGGGGATTAATGAAAAACTGTTTTTT	CAHQQQGINEKLFF	TRBV6-5	.	.	TRBJ1-4
TGTGCCAGCAGCTTAGCGCCGACTAGCGGGAGCGGCACAGATACGCAGTATTTT	CASSLAPTSGSGTDTQYF	TRBV7-9	.	TRBD2	TRBJ2-3
TGTGCCAGCAAGTTCGCGAACACCGGGGAGCTGTTTTTT	CASKFANTGELFF	TRBV6-5	.	.	TRBJ2-2
TGTGCCAGCAGCTTTTCGACTAGCGAGCCCTACGAGCAGTACTTC	CASSFSTSEPYEQYF	TRBV6-2/TRBV6-3	.	TRBD2	TRBJ2-7
TGTGCCAGCAGCGGGGGGACTAGCGGGAGCTACGAGCAGTACTTC	CASSGGTSGSYEQYF	TRBV9	.	TRBD2	TRBJ2-7
TGTGCCAGTAGTATGGGACAGGTAATCGGGGAGCTGTTTTTT	CASSMGQVIGELFF	TRBV19	.	TRBD1	TRBJ2-2
TGTGCCAGCAGCTTGAGGGGAGACACCCCACTCGAGCAGTACTTC	CASSLRGDTPLEQYF	TRBV5-6	.	.	TRBJ2-7
TGTGCCAGCAGCCAAGACGGACTAAGCACAGATACGCAGTATTTT	CASSQDGLSTDTQYF	TRBV7-2	.	.	TRBJ2-3
TGTGCCAGCAGCCCTCGCCTGAGCTCCTACGAGCAGTACTTC	CASSPRLSSYEQYF	TRBV9	.	.	TRBJ2-7
TGCGCCAGCGGTAGACAGGGGTACGAGCAGTACTTC	CASGRQGYEQYF	TRBV10-2	few	TRBD1	TRBJ2-7
TGCGCCAGCAGCTTGCAAACAGGGGATGGTCAGCCCCAGCATTTT	CASSLQTGDGQPQHF	TRBV5-1	.	TRBD1	TRBJ1-5
TGTGCCAGCTCACCATCCCGGCGGAGCAATCAGCCCCAGCATTTT	CASSPSRRSNQPQHF	TRBV18	.	.	TRBJ1-5
TGTGCCAGCAGCCCCTTCGGACAGGGTGGGACAGATACGCAGTATTTT	CASSPFGQGGTDTQYF	TRBV11-2	.	TRBD1	TRBJ2-3
TGTGCCAGCAGCCCCCTTGGATCCGCGGTGAACACCGGGGAGCTGTTTTTT	CASSPLGSAVNTGELFF	TRBV7-9	.	.	TRBJ2-2
TGTGCCAGCAGTCTGACAGGGCCCGGGGAGCTGTTTTTT	CASSLTGPGELFF	TRBV27	.	TRBD1	TRBJ2-2
TGTGCCACCCCGGGACTAGAAAACACCGGGGAGCTGTTTTTT	CATPGLENTGELFF	TRBV6-5	.	TRBD2	TRBJ2-2
TGCGCCAGCAGCTTGGCAACAGGTCCGCCGCGCGTCTACGAGCAGTACTTC	CASSLATGPPRVYEQYF	TRBV5-1	.	.	TRBJ2-7
TGTGCCAGCAGCGTTGCCATGAACACTGAAGCTTTCTTT	CASSVAMNTEAFF	TRBV9	.	.	TRBJ1-1
TGCGCCAGCAGCCAAGAGGGCCCGGGACAGGGGCATAATTCACCCCTCCACTTT	CASSQEGPGQGHNSPLHF	TRBV4-3	.	TRBD1	TRBJ1-6
TGTGCCAGCAGTTGGGGTAGATCGGGGAACACTGAAGCTTTCTTT	CASSWGRSGNTEAFF	TRBV2	.	.	TRBJ1-1
TGTGCCAGCTCACCTAATGACAGGAAGGGCTCTGAAGCTTTCTTT	CASSPNDRKGSEAFF	TRBV18	.	.	TRBJ1-1
TGTGCCAGCAGTTTATTGGGGGCGGGCAGAGTTTACTCACCCCTCCACTTT	CASSLLGAGRVYSPLHF	TRBV27	.	.	TRBJ1-6
TGCAGCGTTCGGGACAGTAATGAAAAACTGTTTTTT	CSVRDSNEKLFF	TRBV29-1	.	TRBD1	TRBJ1-4
TGCAGCGTGGCGGGACAGGGATGGACTGAAGCTTTCTTT	CSVAGQGWTEAFF	TRBV29-1	medium-sized	TRBD1	TRBJ1-1